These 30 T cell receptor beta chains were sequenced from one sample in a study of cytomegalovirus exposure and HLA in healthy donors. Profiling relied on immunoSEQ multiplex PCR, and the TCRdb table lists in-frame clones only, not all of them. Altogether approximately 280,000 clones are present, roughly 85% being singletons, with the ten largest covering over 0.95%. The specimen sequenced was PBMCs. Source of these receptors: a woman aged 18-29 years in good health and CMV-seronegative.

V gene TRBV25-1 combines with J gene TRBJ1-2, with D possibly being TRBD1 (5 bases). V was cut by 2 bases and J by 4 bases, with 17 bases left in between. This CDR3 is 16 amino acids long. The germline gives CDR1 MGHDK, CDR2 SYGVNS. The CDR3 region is CASSETHGQGFYGYTF. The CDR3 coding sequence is TGTGCCAGCAGTGAAACCCACGGGCAGGGCTTCTATGGCTACACCTTC.

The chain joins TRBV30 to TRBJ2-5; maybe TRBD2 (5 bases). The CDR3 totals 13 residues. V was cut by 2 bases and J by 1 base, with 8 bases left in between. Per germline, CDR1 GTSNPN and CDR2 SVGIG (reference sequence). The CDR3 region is CAWSSGFQETQYF. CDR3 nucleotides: TGTGCCTGGAGTAGCGGCTTCCAAGAGACCCAGTACTTC.

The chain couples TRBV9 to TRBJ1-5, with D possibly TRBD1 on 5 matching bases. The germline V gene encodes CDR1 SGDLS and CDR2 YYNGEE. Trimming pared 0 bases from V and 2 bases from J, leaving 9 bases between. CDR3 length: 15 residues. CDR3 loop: CASSVAGYGNQPQHF. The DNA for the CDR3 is TGTGCCAGCAGCGTAGCAGGGTACGGCAATCAGCCCCAGCATTTT.

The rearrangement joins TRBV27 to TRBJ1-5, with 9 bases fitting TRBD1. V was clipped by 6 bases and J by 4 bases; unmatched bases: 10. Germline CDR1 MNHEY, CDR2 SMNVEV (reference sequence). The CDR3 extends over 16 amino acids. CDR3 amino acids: CASSQDGTGRNQPQHF. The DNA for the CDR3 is TGTGCCAGCAGCCAGGACGGGACAGGGAGAAATCAGCCCCAGCATTTT.

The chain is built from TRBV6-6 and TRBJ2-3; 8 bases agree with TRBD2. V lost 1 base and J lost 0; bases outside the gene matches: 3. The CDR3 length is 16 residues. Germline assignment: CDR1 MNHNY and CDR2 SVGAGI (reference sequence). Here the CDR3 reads CASSYYQRESTDTQYF. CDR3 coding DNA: TGTGCCAGCAGTTACTACCAGCGGGAGAGCACAGATACGCAGTATTTT.

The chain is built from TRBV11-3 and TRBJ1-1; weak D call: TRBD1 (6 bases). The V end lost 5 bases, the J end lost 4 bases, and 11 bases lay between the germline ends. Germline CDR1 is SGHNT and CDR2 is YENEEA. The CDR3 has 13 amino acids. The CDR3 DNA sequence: TGTGCCAGCAGCCCGGACAGTGGCACTGAAGCTTTCTTT. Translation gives CASSPDSGTEAFF.

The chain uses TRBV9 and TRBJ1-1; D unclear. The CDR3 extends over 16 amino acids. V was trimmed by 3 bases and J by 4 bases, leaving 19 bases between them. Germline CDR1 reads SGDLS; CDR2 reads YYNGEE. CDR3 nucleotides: TGTGCCAGCAGCGACCCGGTCACCCAAGCGGGCACTGAAGCTTTCTTT. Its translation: CASSDPVTQAGTEAFF.

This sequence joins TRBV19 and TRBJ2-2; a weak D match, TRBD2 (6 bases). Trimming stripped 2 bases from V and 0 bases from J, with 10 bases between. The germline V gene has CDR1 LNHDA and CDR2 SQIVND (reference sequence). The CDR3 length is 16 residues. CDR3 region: CASSILSGSNTGELFF. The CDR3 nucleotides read TGTGCCAGTAGTATACTTAGCGGTTCGAACACCGGGGAGCTGTTTTTT. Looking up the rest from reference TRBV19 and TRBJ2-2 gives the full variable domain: DGGITQSPKYLFRKEGQNVTLSCEQNLNHDAMYWYRQDPGQGLRLIYYSQIVNDFQKGDIAEGYSVSREKKESFPLTVTSAQKNPTAFYLCASSILSGSNTGELFFGEGSRLTVL.

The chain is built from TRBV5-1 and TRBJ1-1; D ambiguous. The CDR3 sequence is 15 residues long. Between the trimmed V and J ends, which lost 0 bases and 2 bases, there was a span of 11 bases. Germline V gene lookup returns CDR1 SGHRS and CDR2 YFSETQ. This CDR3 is CASSLAEVLNTEAFF. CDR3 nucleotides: TGCGCCAGCAGCTTGGCCGAGGTATTAAACACTGAAGCTTTCTTT.

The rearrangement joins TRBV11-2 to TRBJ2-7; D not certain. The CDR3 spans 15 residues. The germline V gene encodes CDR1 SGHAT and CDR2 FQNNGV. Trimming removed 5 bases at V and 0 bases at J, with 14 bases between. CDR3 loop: CASSPPDLSSYEQYF. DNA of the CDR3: TGTGCCAGCAGCCCCCCCGACTTAAGCTCCTACGAGCAGTACTTC.

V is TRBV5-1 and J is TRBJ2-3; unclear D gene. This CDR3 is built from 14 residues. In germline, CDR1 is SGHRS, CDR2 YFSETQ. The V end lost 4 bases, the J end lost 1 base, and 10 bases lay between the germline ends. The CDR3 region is CASSPLSRTDTQYF. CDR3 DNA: TGCGCCAGCAGCCCCTTAAGCCGCACAGATACGCAGTATTTT. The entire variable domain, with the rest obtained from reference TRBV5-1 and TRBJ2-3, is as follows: KAGVTQTPRYLIKTRGQQVTLSCSPISGHRSVSWYQQTPGQGLQFLFEYFSETQRNKGNFPGRFSGRQFSNSRSEMNVSTLELGDSALYLCASSPLSRTDTQYFGPGTRLTVL.

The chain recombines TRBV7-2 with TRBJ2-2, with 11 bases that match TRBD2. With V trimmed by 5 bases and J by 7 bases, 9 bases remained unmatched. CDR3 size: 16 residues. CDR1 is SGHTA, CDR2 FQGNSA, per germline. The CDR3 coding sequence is TGTGCCAGCAGCGCCTCTAGCGGGGGGCTTATCGGGGAGCTGTTTTTT. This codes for CASSASSGGLIGELFF. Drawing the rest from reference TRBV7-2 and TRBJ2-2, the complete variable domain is GAGVSQSPSNKVTEKGKDVELRCDPISGHTALYWYRQSLGQGLEFLIYFQGNSAPDKSGLPSDRFSAERTGGSVSTLTIQRTQQEDSAVYLCASSASSGGLIGELFFGEGSRLTVL.

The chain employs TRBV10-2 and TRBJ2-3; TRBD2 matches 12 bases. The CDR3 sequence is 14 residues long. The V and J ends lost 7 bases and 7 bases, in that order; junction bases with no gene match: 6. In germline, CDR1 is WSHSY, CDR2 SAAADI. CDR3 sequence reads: CASTLAGGPYTQYF. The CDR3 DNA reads TGCGCCAGCACTCTAGCGGGAGGGCCTTATACGCAGTATTTT.

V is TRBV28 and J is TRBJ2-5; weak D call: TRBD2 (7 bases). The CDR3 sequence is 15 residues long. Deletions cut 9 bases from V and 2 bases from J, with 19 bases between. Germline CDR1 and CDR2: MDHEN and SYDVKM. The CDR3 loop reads CASTIGGRLQETQYF. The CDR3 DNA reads TGTGCCAGTACGATCGGGGGGCGGCTTCAAGAGACCCAGTACTTC.

This CDR3 is CASSQTGGNQPQHF. The CDR3 DNA follows: TGTGCCAGCAGTCAGACAGGGGGCAATCAGCCCCAGCATTTT. The chain joins TRBV6-5 to TRBJ1-5; 8 bases are shared with TRBD1. This CDR3 region has 14 residues. Germline V gene data show CDR1 as MNHEY and CDR2 as SVGAGI. Trimming removed 5 bases from V and 2 bases from J; junction bases left unmatched: 2.

The CDR3 sequence is CARQGALTDTQYF. CDR3 coding DNA: TGTGCCAGACAGGGGGCCCTCACAGATACGCAGTATTTT. The rearrangement links TRBV2 to TRBJ2-3, with 9 bases aligning to TRBD1. The ends lost 9 bases at V and 2 bases at J; junction bases unmatched: 3. From germline, CDR1 is SNHLY and CDR2 FYNNEI. The CDR3 runs 13 residues.

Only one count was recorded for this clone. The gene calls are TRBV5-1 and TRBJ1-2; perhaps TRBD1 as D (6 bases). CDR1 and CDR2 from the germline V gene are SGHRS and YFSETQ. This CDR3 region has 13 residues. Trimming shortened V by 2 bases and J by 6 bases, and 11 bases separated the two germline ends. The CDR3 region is CASSLVTGNGYTF. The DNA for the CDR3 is TGCGCCAGCAGCTTAGTTACAGGGAATGGCTACACCTTC.

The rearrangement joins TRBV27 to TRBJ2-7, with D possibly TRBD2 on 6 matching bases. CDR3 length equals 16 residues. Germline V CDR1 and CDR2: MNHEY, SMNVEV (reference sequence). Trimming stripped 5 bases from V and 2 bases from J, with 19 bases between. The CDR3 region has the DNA TGTGCCAGCAGTCCCAGTGGAGGGGAGAGGACCTACGAGCAGTACTTC. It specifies CASSPSGGERTYEQYF.

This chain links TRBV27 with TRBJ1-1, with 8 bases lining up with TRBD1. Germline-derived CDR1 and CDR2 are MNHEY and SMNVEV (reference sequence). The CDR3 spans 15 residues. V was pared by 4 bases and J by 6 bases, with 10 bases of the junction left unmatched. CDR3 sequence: CASSSWTGRVAEAFF. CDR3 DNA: TGTGCCAGCAGTTCATGGACAGGGAGGGTCGCTGAAGCTTTCTTT.

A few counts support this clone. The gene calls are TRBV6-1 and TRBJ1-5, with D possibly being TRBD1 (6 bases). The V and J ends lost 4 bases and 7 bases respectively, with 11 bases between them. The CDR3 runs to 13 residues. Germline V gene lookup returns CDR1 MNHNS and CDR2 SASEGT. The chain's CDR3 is CASSGQGKQPQHF. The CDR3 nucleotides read TGTGCCAGCAGTGGGCAGGGGAAACAGCCCCAGCATTTT.

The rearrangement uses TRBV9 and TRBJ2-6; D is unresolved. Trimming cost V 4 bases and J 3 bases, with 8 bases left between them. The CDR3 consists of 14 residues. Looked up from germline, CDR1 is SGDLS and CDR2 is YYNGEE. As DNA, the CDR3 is TGTGCCAGCAGCCCCCTTTTTGGGGCCAACGTCCTGACTTTC. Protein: CASSPLFGANVLTF. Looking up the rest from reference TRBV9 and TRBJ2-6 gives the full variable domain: DSGVTQTPKHLITATGQRVTLRCSPRSGDLSVYWYQQSLDQGLQFLIQYYNGEERAKGNILERFSAQQFPDLHSELNLSSLELGDSALYFCASSPLFGANVLTFGAGSRLTVL.

The chain's CDR3 is CASSQDTTENSPLHF. The CDR3 DNA reads TGCGCCAGCAGCCAAGATACGACAGAGAATTCACCCCTCCACTTT. This rearrangement joins TRBV4-3 to TRBJ1-6; maybe TRBD1 (5 bases). The ends were cut back, 0 bases at V and 7 bases at J, with 10 bases in the middle. The germline V gene encodes CDR1 LGHNA and CDR2 YSLEER. This CDR3 region has 15 residues.

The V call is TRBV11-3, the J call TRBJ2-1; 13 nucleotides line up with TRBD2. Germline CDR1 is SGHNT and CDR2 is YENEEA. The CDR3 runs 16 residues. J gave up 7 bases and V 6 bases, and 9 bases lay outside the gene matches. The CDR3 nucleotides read TGTGCCAGCAGTCCCCGACTAGCGGGGGGACTGAATGAGCAGTTCTTC. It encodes CASSPRLAGGLNEQFF.

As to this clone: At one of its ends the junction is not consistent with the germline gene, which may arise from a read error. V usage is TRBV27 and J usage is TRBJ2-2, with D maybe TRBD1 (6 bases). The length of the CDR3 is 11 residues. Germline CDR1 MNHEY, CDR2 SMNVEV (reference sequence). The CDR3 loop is CRWGQTGELFF. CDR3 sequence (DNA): TGCCGGTGGGGGCAGACCGGGGAGCTGTTTTTT.

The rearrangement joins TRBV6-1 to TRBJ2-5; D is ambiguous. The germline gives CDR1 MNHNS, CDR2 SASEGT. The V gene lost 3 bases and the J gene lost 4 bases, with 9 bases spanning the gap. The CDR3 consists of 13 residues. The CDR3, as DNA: TGTGCCAGCAGTGACGGGTACGGAGAGACCCAGTACTTC. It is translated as CASSDGYGETQYF.

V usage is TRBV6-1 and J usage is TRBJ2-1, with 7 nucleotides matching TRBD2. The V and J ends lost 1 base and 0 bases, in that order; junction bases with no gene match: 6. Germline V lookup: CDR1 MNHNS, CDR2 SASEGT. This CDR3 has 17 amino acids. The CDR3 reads CASSEERDSDSYNEQFF. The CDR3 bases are TGTGCCAGCAGTGAAGAGCGGGACTCTGACTCCTACAATGAGCAGTTCTTC.

The CDR3 bases are TGTGCCAGCAGTGCCACGGGTTACGAGCAGTACTTC. It is translated as CASSATGYEQYF. This chain uses TRBV27 with TRBJ2-7, with D unclear. The V end was cut by 5 bases, the J end by 4 bases, with 9 bases between. CDR3 length: 12 residues. CDR1 and CDR2 from the germline V gene are MNHEY and SMNVEV (reference sequence).

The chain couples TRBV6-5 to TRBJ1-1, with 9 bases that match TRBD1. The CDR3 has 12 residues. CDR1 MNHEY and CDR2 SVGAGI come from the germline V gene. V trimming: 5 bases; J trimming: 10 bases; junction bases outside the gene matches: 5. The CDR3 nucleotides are TGTGCCAGCAGTCGGGACAGGGTGCGAGCTTTCTTT. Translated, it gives CASSRDRVRAFF.

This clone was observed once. The CDR3 coding sequence is TGTGCCAGCACCCTCAGGGGGCACGGCAATCAGCCCCAGCATTTT. Protein sequence: CASTLRGHGNQPQHF. The V call is TRBV5-6, the J call TRBJ1-5; 8 positions match TRBD1. With V trimmed by 6 bases and J by 2 bases, 7 bases remained unmatched. This CDR3 region has 15 residues. In germline, CDR1 is SGHDT, CDR2 YYEEEE.

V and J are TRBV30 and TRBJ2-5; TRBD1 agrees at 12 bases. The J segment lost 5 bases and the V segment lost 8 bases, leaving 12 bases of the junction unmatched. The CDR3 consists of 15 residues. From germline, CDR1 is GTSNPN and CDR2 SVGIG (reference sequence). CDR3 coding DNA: TGTGCCCATGAACCCGGGACAGGGGGCGCGGAGACCCAGTACTTC. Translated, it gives CAHEPGTGGAETQYF.